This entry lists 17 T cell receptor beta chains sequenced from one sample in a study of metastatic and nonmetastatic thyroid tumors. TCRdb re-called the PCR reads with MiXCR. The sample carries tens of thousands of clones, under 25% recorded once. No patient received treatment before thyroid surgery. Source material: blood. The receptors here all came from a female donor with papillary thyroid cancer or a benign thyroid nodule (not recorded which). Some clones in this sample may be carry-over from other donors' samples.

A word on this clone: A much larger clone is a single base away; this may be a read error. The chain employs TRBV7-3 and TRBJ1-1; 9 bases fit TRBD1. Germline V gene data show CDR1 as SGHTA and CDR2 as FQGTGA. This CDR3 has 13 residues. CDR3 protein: CVSRGQGMAEAFF. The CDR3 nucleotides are TGTGTCAGCAGAGGACAGGGGATGGCTGAAGCTTTCTTT.

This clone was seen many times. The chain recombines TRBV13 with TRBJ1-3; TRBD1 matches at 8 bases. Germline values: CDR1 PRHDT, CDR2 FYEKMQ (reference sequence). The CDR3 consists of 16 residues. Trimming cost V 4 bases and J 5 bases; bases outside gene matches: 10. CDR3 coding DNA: TGTGCCAGCAGCTCCCGACAGGGGTCCGTTAGAAACACCATATATTTT. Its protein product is CASSSRQGSVRNTIYF.

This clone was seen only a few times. CDR3 sequence reads: CASSALYLGSPLHF. In DNA form, the CDR3 reads TGTGCCAGCAGTGCTCTCTACCTGGGTTCACCCCTCCACTTT. The V call is TRBV2, the J call TRBJ1-6; unclear D gene. The germline CDR1 and CDR2 sequences are SNHLY and FYNNEI. The CDR3 loop spans 14 amino acids. V was cut by 4 bases and J by 9 bases, with 13 bases left in between. The variable domain in full, completed from reference TRBV2 and TRBJ1-6, reads EPEVTQTPSHQVTQMGQEVILRCVPISNHLYFYWYRQILGQKVEFLVSFYNNEISEKSEIFDDQFSVERPDGSNFTLKIRSTKLEDSAMYFCASSALYLGSPLHFGNGTRLTVT.

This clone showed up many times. DNA for the CDR3: TGTGCCAGCAGCCCGAGACAGGGGAGCACCTACGAGCAGTACTTC. Translating it yields CASSPRQGSTYEQYF. This chain connects TRBV7-8 to TRBJ2-7, with 8 bases identical to TRBD1. This CDR3 comprises 15 residues. Germline V gene sequence: CDR1 SGHVS, CDR2 FQNEAQ. The V segment lost 5 bases and the J segment 2 bases; nucleotides outside the gene matches: 8.

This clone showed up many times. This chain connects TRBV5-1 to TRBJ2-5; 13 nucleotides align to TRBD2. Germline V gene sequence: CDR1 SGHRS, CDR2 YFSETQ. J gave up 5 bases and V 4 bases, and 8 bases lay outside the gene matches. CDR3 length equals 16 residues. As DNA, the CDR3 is TGCGCCAGCAGCGTAACTAGCGGGGGGGCGCGGGAGACCCAGTACTTC. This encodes CASSVTSGGARETQYF.

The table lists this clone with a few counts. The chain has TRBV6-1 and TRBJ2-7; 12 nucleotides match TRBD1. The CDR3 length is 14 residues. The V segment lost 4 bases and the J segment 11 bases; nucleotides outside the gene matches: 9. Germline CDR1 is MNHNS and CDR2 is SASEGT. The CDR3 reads CASSALGDRGQKYF. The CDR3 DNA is TGTGCCAGCAGTGCGCTCGGGGACAGGGGGCAAAAGTACTTC.

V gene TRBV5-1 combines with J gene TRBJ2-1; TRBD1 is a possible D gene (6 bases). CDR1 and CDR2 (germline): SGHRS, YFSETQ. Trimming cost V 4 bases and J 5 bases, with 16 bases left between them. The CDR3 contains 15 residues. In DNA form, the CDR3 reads TGCGCCAGCAGCCTCACCCGGACAGAACACAATGAGCAGTTCTTC. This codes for CASSLTRTEHNEQFF.

The CDR3 bases are TGTGCCAGCAGCCGAACAGGGTCTTGGGAGACCCAGTACTTC. Translation: CASSRTGSWETQYF. The chain is built from TRBV14 and TRBJ2-5; D might be TRBD1 (6 bases). V was pared by 4 bases and J by 5 bases, with 14 bases between. Per germline, CDR1 SGHDN and CDR2 FVKESK. CDR3 length: 14 residues. Using reference TRBV14 and TRBJ2-5 for the parts outside the CDR3, the full variable domain is EAGVTQFPSHSVIEKGQTVTLRCDPISGHDNLYWYRRVMGKEIKFLLHFVKESKQDESGMPNNRFLAERTGGTYSTLKVQPAELEDSGVYFCASSRTGSWETQYFGPGTRLLVL.

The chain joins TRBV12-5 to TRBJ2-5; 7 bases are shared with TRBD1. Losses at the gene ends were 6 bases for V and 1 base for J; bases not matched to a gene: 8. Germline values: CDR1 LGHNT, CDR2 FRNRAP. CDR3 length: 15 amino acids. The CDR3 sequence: CASGRGQAFQETQYF. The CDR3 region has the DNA TGTGCTAGTGGCCGAGGACAGGCTTTCCAAGAGACCCAGTACTTC. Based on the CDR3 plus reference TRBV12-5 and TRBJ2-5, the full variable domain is DARVTQTPRHKVTEMGQEVTMRCQPILGHNTVFWYRQTMMQGLELLAYFRNRAPLDDSGMPKDRFSAEMPDATLATLKIQPSEPRDSAVYFCASGRGQAFQETQYFGPGTRLLVL.

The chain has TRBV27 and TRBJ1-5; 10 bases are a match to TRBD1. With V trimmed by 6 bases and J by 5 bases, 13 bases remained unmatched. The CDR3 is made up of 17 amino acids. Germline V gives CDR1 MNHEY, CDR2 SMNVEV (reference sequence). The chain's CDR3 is CASRRDRGQAKDQPQHF. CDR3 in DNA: TGTGCCAGCAGGAGGGACAGGGGACAGGCCAAAGATCAGCCCCAGCATTTT.

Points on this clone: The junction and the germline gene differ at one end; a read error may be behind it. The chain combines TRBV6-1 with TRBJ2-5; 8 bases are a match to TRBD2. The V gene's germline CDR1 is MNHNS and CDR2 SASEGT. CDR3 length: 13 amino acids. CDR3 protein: CASSDPAGETHYF. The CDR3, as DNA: TGTGCCAGCAGTGATCCAGCGGGAGAGACCCATTACTTC.

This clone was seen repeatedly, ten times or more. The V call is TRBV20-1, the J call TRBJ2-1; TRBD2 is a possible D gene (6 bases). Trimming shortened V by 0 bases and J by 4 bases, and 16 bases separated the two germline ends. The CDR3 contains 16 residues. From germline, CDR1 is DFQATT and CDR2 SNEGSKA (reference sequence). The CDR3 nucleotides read TGCAGTGCTAGAGATTTGGGGGGAGACAGTTACAATGAGCAGTTCTTC. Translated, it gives CSARDLGGDSYNEQFF.

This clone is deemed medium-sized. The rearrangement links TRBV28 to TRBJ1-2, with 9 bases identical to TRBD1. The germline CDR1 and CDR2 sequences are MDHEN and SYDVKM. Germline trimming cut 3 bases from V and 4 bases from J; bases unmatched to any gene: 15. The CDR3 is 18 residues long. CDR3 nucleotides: TGTGCCAGCAGTTTGGGCCCCGGGACAGGGCGGTCACTCTATGGCTACACCTTC. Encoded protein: CASSLGPGTGRSLYGYTF.

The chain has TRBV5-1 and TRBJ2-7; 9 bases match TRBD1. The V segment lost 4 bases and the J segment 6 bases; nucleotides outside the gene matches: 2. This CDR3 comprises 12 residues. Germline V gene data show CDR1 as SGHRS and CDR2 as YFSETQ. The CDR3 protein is CASSVGQGEQYF. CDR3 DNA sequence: TGCGCCAGCAGCGTGGGACAGGGCGAGCAGTACTTC.

CDR3 in DNA: TGTGCCAGCAGTGAACGTCAGGGGGAGGGCGAGCAGTACTTC. Translated: CASSERQGEGEQYF. The V and J genes are TRBV6-1 and TRBJ2-7; the D call may be TRBD1 or TRBD2 (7 bases each). The CDR3 has 14 amino acids. V gave up 2 bases and J gave up 6 bases, with 14 bases separating them. Looked up from germline, CDR1 is MNHNS and CDR2 is SASEGT.

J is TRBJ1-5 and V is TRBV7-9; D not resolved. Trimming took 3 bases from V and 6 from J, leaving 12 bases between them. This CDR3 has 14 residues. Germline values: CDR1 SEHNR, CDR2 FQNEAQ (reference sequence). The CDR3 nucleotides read TGTGCCAGCAGCTTTAGTGGGATTCTTCAGCCCCAGCATTTT. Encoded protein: CASSFSGILQPQHF.

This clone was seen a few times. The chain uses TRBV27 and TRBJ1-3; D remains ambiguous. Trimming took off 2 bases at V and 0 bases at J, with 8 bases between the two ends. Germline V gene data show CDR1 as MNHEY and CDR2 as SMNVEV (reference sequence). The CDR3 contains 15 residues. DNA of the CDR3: TGTGCCAGCAGTTTACCCCTGAGCTCTGGAAACACCATATATTTT. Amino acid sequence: CASSLPLSSGNTIYF.